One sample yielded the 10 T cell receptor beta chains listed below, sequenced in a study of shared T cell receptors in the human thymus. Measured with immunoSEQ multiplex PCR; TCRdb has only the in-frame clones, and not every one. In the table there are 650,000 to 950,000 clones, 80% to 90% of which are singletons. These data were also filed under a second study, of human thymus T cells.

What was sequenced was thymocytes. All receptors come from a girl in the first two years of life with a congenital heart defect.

DNA for the CDR3: TGCGCCAGCAGCCAAGTAGAATCCATTAGGGGTGAGTCTGGAAACACCATATATTTT. It translates to CASSQVESIRGESGNTIYF. The gene calls are TRBV4-3 and TRBJ1-3; D is perhaps TRBD1 (5 bases). The V gene's germline CDR1 is LGHNA and CDR2 YSLEER. The CDR3 runs 19 residues. Trimming left V 1 base short and J 1 base short, with 20 bases between.

The CDR3 loop is CASSLVPPGVERTSVDTEAFF. The DNA for the CDR3 is TGTGCCAGCAGTCTGGTTCCCCCAGGGGTCGAGAGGACCTCCGTGGACACTGAAGCTTTCTTT. This chain joins TRBV27 and TRBJ1-1; D is perhaps TRBD1 (6 bases). The CDR3 totals 21 residues. Germline-derived CDR1 and CDR2 are MNHEY and SMNVEV (reference sequence). V was cut by 5 bases and J by 3 bases, with 34 bases left in between.

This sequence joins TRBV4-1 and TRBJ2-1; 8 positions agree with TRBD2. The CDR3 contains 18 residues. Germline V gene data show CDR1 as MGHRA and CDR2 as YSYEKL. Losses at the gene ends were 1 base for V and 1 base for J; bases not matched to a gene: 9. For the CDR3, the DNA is TGCGCCAGCAGCCAAGGCGATGCGGGGGGAAATTCCTACAATGAGCAGTTCTTC. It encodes CASSQGDAGGNSYNEQFF.

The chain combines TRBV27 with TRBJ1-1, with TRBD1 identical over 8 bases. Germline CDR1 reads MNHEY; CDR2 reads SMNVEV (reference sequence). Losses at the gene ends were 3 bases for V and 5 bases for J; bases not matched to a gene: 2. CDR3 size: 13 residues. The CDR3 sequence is CASSFRGQTEAFF. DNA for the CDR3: TGTGCCAGCAGTTTCAGGGGGCAAACTGAAGCTTTCTTT.

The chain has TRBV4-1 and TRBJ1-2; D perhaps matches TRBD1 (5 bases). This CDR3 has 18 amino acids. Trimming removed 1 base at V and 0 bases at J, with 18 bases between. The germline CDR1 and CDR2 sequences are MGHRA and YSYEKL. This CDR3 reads CASSQVGRTGGTNYGYTF. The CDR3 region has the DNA TGCGCCAGCAGCCAAGTGGGTCGAACGGGGGGAACTAACTATGGCTACACCTTC.

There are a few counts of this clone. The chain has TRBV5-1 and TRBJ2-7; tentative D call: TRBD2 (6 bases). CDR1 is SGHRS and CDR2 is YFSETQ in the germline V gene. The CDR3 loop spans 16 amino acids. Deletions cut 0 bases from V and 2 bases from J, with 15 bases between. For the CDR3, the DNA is TGCGCCAGCAGCTTGGGGGTTTGGAGGGGCACCTACGAGCAGTACTTC. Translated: CASSLGVWRGTYEQYF.

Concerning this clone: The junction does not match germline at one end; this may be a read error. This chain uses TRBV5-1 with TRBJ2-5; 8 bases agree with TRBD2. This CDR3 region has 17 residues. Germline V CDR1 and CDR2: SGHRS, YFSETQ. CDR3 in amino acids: CASGFPGRVDDQETQYF. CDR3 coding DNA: TGCGCCAGCGGCTTCCCCGGGAGGGTGGATGACCAAGAGACCCAGTACTTC.

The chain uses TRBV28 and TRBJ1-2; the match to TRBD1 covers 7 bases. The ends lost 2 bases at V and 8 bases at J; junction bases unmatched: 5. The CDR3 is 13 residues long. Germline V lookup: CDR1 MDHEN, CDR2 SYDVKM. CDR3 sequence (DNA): TGTGCCAGCAGTTTAGAAAGGGGGCAGGGCTACACCTTC. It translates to CASSLERGQGYTF.

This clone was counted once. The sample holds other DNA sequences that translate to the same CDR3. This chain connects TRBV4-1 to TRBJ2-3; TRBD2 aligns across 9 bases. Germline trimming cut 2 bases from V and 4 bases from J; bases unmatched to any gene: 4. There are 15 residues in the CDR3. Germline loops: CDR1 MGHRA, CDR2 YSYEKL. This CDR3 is CASSQLAGVSDTQYF. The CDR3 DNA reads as TGCGCCAGCAGCCAATTAGCGGGGGTGTCAGATACGCAGTATTTT.

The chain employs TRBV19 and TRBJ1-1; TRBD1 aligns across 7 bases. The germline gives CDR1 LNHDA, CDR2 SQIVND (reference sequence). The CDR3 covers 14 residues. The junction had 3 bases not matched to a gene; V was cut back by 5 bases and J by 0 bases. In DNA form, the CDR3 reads TGTGCCAGTAGTCGGGGACAGTTGAACACTGAAGCTTTCTTT. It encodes CASSRGQLNTEAFF. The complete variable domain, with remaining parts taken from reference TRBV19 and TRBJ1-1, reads DGGITQSPKYLFRKEGQNVTLSCEQNLNHDAMYWYRQDPGQGLRLIYYSQIVNDFQKGDIAEGYSVSREKKESFPLTVTSAQKNPTAFYLCASSRGQLNTEAFFGQGTRLTVV.